The rows below give T cell receptor beta chains drawn from one sample of a study of tumor-infiltrating lymphocytes in oesophageal squamous cell carcinoma. TCRdb analysed the PCR reads with MiXCR anew, one entry per CDR3 protein. The repertoire holds about 18,000 distinct CDR3 sequences, with about 40% as singletons. The sample consisted of blood. The source is a female donor with esophageal squamous cell carcinoma. The CDR3 runs from the conserved cysteine through the conserved F or W. The D gene is left open where the match is weak. For some rows the clone size is stated as once, few or many, or as a class when expanded; others skip it.

- TRBJ1-4 - TRBV28 CASSPIATNEKLFF TGTGCCAGCAGCCCCATTGCAACTAATGAAAAACTGTTTTTT
- TRBJ2-3 - TRBV6-6 CASSQRADGDTQYF TGTGCCAGCAGTCAACGGGCCGACGGGGATACGCAGTATTTT
few TRBJ2-3 - TRBV7-2 CASSSVGDTQYF TGTGCCAGCAGCTCAGTAGGAGATACGCAGTATTTT
many TRBJ1-5 - TRBV28 CASSPPYGLGQPQHF TGTGCCAGCAGTCCCCCATATGGGTTGGGTCAGCCCCAGCATTTT
- TRBJ2-5 - TRBV6-8 CASSFPGPRKTQYF TGTGCCAGCAGTTTTCCCGGACCTAGGAAGACCCAGTACTTC
many TRBJ2-5 TRBD2 TRBV7-2 CASSRVAGGRSEQYF TGTGCCAGCAGCCGTGTAGCGGGGGGGCGGAGTGAGCAGTACTTC
- TRBJ2-1 - TRBV7-6 CASSFPGKNEQFF TGTGCTAGCAGCTTCCCCGGGAAAAATGAGCAGTTCTTC
- TRBJ2-5 TRBD2 TRBV10-3 CAIKDGTSGGLPETQYF TGTGCCATCAAAGATGGGACTAGCGGGGGCCTACCGGAGACCCAGTACTTC
many TRBJ2-4 - TRBV6-1 CASSEKRLQWGNIQYF TGTGCCAGCAGTGAAAAACGCCTCCAGTGGGGAAACATTCAGTACTTC
- TRBJ2-7 - TRBV6-7 CASSYYGLMNTEAFF TGTGCCAGCAGTTACTACGGATTAATGAACACTGAAGCTTTCTTC